These 9 T cell receptor beta chains came from one sample sequenced in a study of blood T cell repertoires in COVID-19. The repertoire was sequenced with immunoSEQ multiplex PCR; TCRdb's copy has only in-frame clones and lacks some. The sample includes around 180,000 clones, approximately 90% of them seen just once. Material for sequencing was peripheral blood. The receptors were gathered from a man in his 60s with acute or convalescent COVID-19.

The gene calls are TRBV5-1 and TRBJ1-2; 9 bases match TRBD1. Germline V gene sequence: CDR1 SGHRS, CDR2 YFSETQ. The CDR3 length is 13 residues. Trimming at V came to 3 bases and at J to 6 bases, leaving 3 bases not matched to a gene. Here the CDR3 reads CASSWDREDGYTF. CDR3 coding DNA: TGCGCCAGCAGCTGGGACAGGGAGGATGGCTACACCTTC.

V and J are TRBV2 and TRBJ2-3; D might be TRBD1 (7 bases). Trimming shortened V by 8 bases and J by 2 bases, and 11 bases separated the two germline ends. Germline CDR1 is SNHLY and CDR2 is FYNNEI. The CDR3 totals 13 residues. The CDR3 protein is CASHRGLTDTQYF. The CDR3 nucleotides read TGTGCCAGCCACAGGGGACTCACAGATACGCAGTATTTT.

The rearrangement joins TRBV19 to TRBJ1-5; TRBD1 agrees at 10 bases. The germline V gene encodes CDR1 LNHDA and CDR2 SQIVND (reference sequence). The CDR3 consists of 15 residues. J was trimmed by 5 bases and V by 6 bases; bases with no gene match: 7. CDR3 in amino acids: CASRLDRGFDQPQHF. The CDR3 nucleotides are TGTGCCAGTAGGCTGGACAGGGGGTTTGATCAGCCCCAGCATTTT.

The V and J genes are TRBV7-8 and TRBJ2-3; D ambiguous. The CDR3 spans 16 residues. V lost 2 bases and J 0 bases, leaving 12 bases between the germline ends. Germline V gene lookup returns CDR1 SGHVS and CDR2 FQNEAQ. This chain's CDR3 is CASSLNNRPSTDTQYF. The CDR3 DNA is TGTGCCAGCAGCTTAAACAACAGACCTAGCACAGATACGCAGTATTTT.

The chain employs TRBV5-6 and TRBJ2-3, with TRBD2 matching over 8 bases. J gave up 0 bases and V 1 base, and 4 bases lay outside the gene matches. This CDR3 spans 16 amino acids. Germline CDR1 SGHDT, CDR2 YYEEEE. CDR3 in amino acids: CASSLLTSGSTDTQYF. CDR3 in DNA: TGTGCCAGCAGCTTGCTAACTAGCGGTAGCACAGATACGCAGTATTTT.

The genes are TRBV18 and TRBJ1-5; 11 nucleotides line up with TRBD1. V shed 6 bases and J 11 bases; nucleotides not matched to a gene: 6. This CDR3 is 13 amino acids long. Germline lookup yields CDR1 KGHSH and CDR2 LQKENI. CDR3 sequence (DNA): TGTGCCAGCTCTTGGGACAGGGGGGTGGCCCAGCATTTT. It encodes CASSWDRGVAQHF.

The gene calls are TRBV5-1 and TRBJ1-2; 8 positions match TRBD1. Unmatched junction bases numbered 9, after V lost 2 bases and J lost 3 bases. Per the germline V gene, CDR1 is SGHRS and CDR2 is YFSETQ. CDR3 length: 16 amino acids. In DNA, the CDR3 is TGCGCCAGCAGCTTCCGGACAGGGTCAGAAGACTATGGCTACACCTTC. Translated: CASSFRTGSEDYGYTF.

The chain carries TRBV6-5 and TRBJ2-7, with 10 positions matching TRBD1. V trimming: 6 bases; J trimming: 4 bases; junction bases outside the gene matches: 6. There are 14 residues in the CDR3. Per the germline V gene, CDR1 is MNHEY and CDR2 is SVGAGI. The chain's CDR3 is CASSPGQGRYEQYV. As DNA, the CDR3 is TGTGCCAGCAGCCCGGGACAGGGGAGATACGAGCAGTACGTC.

V and J are TRBV7-2 and TRBJ1-5; D not certain. From germline, CDR1 is SGHTA and CDR2 FQGNSA. Trimming stripped 3 bases from V and 11 bases from J, with 23 bases between. This CDR3 is 16 amino acids long. Here the CDR3 reads CASSLVSWSLNHAQHF. For the CDR3, the DNA is TGTGCCAGCAGCTTGGTTAGTTGGTCCCTTAATCACGCCCAGCATTTT.